This TCR beta chain came from a study of technical replicates of blood from a few donors. The CDR3 runs 15 residues. Per germline, CDR1 MNHNY and CDR2 SVGAGI (reference sequence). V gave up 2 bases and J gave up 0 bases; unmatched junction bases: 4. Profiled with immunoSEQ multiplex PCR; TCRdb holds only in-frame clones, not every one. The sample carries over 70,000 clones, over 90% recorded once. The V gene is TRBV6-6, the J gene TRBJ2-7, with 7 positions matching TRBD1. The receptor comes from a human donor in good health. Some clones in this sample may be carry-over from other donors' samples. The material sequenced was PBMCs. The CDR3 here is CASSYPGQTSYEQYF. CDR3 coding DNA: TGTGCCAGCAGTTACCCGGGACAGACCTCCTACGAGCAGTACTTC.